This is a list of T cell receptor beta chains from one sample in a study of T cells in narcolepsy. The assay was immunoSEQ multiplex PCR, and TCRdb's table has in-frame clones only and misses some. The sample includes 26,000 or so clones, about 89% of them seen just once. Sequenced input: CD45RA- memory CD4+ T cells from PBMCs. Every receptor here comes from a human donor with narcolepsy. Each CDR3 is given with its conserved first and last residue. D genes are given only for firm matches. Expanded clones are given a class, and other clones once, few, many or no size at all.

size	J	V	D	DNA	CDR3
-	TRBJ1-2	TRBV2	-	TGTGCCAGCAGTCAAAATCAGGGTGGCTATGGCTACACCTTC	CASSQNQGGYGYTF
-	TRBJ1-6	TRBV6-5	TRBD1	TGTGCCAGCAGTTACGGGGGACAGGAACGCCTCCACTTT	CASSYGGQERLHF
-	TRBJ2-5	TRBV21-1	-	TGTGCCAGCAAGGGACAGGGAGAGACCCAGTACTTC	CASKGQGETQYF
once	TRBJ2-2	TRBV16	-	TGTGCCAGCAGCCAATCTCACACCGGGGAGCTGTTTTTT	CASSQSHTGELFF
-	TRBJ1-1	TRBV5-1	-	TGCGCCAGCTATCTAGTCCCAGGGGAGGGCACTGAAGCTTTCTTT	CASYLVPGEGTEAFF
-	TRBJ2-2	TRBV18	-	TGTGCCAGCTCTCCAGACAGGTTCGGGGAGCTGTTTTTT	CASSPDRFGELFF
-	TRBJ2-4	TRBV28	-	TGTGCCAGCAGTTTATTAGAGGGTAGGGGAAACATTCAGTACTTC	CASSLLEGRGNIQYF
-	TRBJ2-1	TRBV21-1	-	TGTGCCAGCAGCAAAGGGACTAGCGGGGGGGCCTTCGATCACAATGAGCAGTTCTTC	CASSKGTSGGAFDHNEQFF
-	TRBJ1-5	TRBV10-3	-	TGTGCCATCAGTGGGGCAGAAAATCAGCCCCAGCATTTT	CAISGAENQPQHF
-	TRBJ1-6	TRBV6-1	TRBD1	TGTGCCAGCAGTTGGGACAGGGGCGATTCACCCCTCCACTTT	CASSWDRGDSPLHF
few	TRBJ1-6	TRBV7-9	-	TGTGCCAGCAGCTTATCCCCCGCGGGGGTTAATTCACCCCTCCACTTT	CASSLSPAGVNSPLHF
-	TRBJ2-5	TRBV7-7	-	TGTGCCAGCAGCTTAGGTAGCGATGGAGAGACCCAGTACTTC	CASSLGSDGETQYF
once	TRBJ2-1	TRBV10-3	-	TGTGCCATCAGTGATGGATTAGACAATGAGCAGTTCTTC	CAISDGLDNEQFF
few	TRBJ1-1	TRBV19	-	TGTGCCAGTAGTAGGGGGGCGACAACTTTCATGAACACTGAAGCTTTCTTT	CASSRGATTFMNTEAFF
-	TRBJ2-3	TRBV12-5	-	TGTGCTAGTGGGCGGATGTGGGATACGCAGTATTTT	CASGRMWDTQYF
once	TRBJ1-3	TRBV19	-	TGTGCCAGTACCTCCTTTAGCTCTGGAAACACCATATATTTT	CASTSFSSGNTIYF
-	TRBJ1-5	TRBV5-1	-	TGCGCCAGCAGCTTAGAAGGGGCGACCAATCAGCCCCAGCATTTT	CASSLEGATNQPQHF
-	TRBJ1-4	TRBV5-1	-	TGCGCCAGCAGCCCGGGACATAGAGTGCAGAATGAAAAACTGTTTTTT	CASSPGHRVQNEKLFF
once	TRBJ1-2	TRBV21-1	-	TGTGCCAGCAGCAAAAGGAACTTCACGGGAAACTATGGCTACACCTTC	CASSKRNFTGNYGYTF
-	TRBJ2-3	TRBV5-8	-	TGTGCCAGCAGTTACGGACTCGGCACAGATACGCAGTATTTT	CASSYGLGTDTQYF
-	TRBJ1-5	TRBV7-2	-	TGTGCCAGCAGCGCCCCGGGGCAGCCCCAGCATTTT	CASSAPGQPQHF
once	TRBJ1-6	TRBV5-1	TRBD1	TGCGCCAGCAGCCCCACGGGACAGGGAAATTCACCCCTCCACTTT	CASSPTGQGNSPLHF
-	TRBJ1-1	TRBV6-5	TRBD1	TGTGCCAGCACCGGACAGGGATCGGTGGGAGCTTTCTTT	CASTGQGSVGAFF
-	TRBJ2-5	TRBV5-4	TRBD2	TGTGCCAGCAGCCCTCGCGGGGGGGTGATTACGGAGACCCAGTACTTC	CASSPRGGVITETQYF
-	TRBJ2-3	TRBV28	-	TGTGCCAGCACCGGGACCGGCACAGATACGCAGTATTTT	CASTGTGTDTQYF
-	TRBJ1-1	TRBV9	-	TGTGCCAGCAGCCCGGGGTTTACTGAAGCTTTCTTT	CASSPGFTEAFF
-	TRBJ1-6	TRBV6-6	-	TGTGCCAGCAGTTACTCCAATTCACCCCTCCACTTT	CASSYSNSPLHF
-	TRBJ2-1	TRBV2	-	TGTGCCAGCAGCGGAGGGGGCGCGGGGCAGTTCTTC	CASSGGGAGQFF
-	TRBJ1-2	TRBV6-1	TRBD1	TGTGCCAGCAACCCAGGGGGAATGGGCTATGGCTACACCTTC	CASNPGGMGYGYTF
-	TRBJ2-3	TRBV4-2	TRBD2	TGTGCCAGCAGCCCGCGGGGGGGCGGCACAGATACGCAGTATTTT	CASSPRGGGTDTQYF
-	TRBJ2-7	TRBV29-1	-	TGCAGCGTTGCCCCAGGGGAAGTCGACGAGCAGTACTTC	CSVAPGEVDEQYF
-	TRBJ2-6	TRBV28	TRBD1	TGTGCCAGCAGGATGGACAGGGGGGACCCTGGGGCCAACGTCCTGACTTTC	CASRMDRGDPGANVLTF
-	TRBJ1-1	TRBV5-1	-	TGCGCCAGCAGCTTCGATTTGGGGGGATGGACTGAAGCTTTCTTT	CASSFDLGGWTEAFF
-	TRBJ1-2	TRBV10-3	TRBD1	TGTGCCATCAGTGATGGTGGGACAGGGCTTGGCTACACCTTC	CAISDGGTGLGYTF
-	TRBJ2-7	TRBV6-1	TRBD1	TGTGCCAGCAGTAAAGGGACAGGTGGAACCTACGAGCAGTACTTC	CASSKGTGGTYEQYF
-	TRBJ2-3	TRBV5-6	-	TGTGCCAGCAGCTTTAGTGGCCTACTAGCTCCGGATACGCAGTATTTT	CASSFSGLLAPDTQYF
-	TRBJ2-5	TRBV11-2	TRBD2	TGTGCCAGCAGCTTGGGACTAGCGGGGGGATTCCAAGAGACCCAGTACTTC	CASSLGLAGGFQETQYF
-	TRBJ2-5	TRBV2	TRBD1	TGTGCCAGCAGAATGGACAGGGGTGAGGAGACCCAGTACTTC	CASRMDRGEETQYF
-	TRBJ1-4	TRBV6-1	-	TGTGCCAGTCGACAAGGGAATGAAAAACTGTTTTTT	CASRQGNEKLFF
-	TRBJ1-4	TRBV2	-	TGTGCCAGCGGTAGGACGTGGGCTAATGAAAAACTGTTTTTT	CASGRTWANEKLFF
-	TRBJ1-1	TRBV7-2	TRBD1	TGTGCCAGCAGCGTCGGGACAGTCGGCACTGAAGCTTTCTTT	CASSVGTVGTEAFF
-	TRBJ1-2	TRBV6-6	-	TGTGCCAGCAGTCCCGACGGGACTAACTATGGCTACACCTTC	CASSPDGTNYGYTF
few	TRBJ1-6	TRBV19	-	TGTGCCAGTAGGGACAGTGGTTTGGGAGCACCCCTCCACTTT	CASRDSGLGAPLHF
once	TRBJ1-2	TRBV6-6	TRBD1	TGTGCCAGCAGTTGGGGGACAGGGGGAGTCTATGGCTACACCTTC	CASSWGTGGVYGYTF
-	TRBJ1-2	TRBV28	-	TGTGCCAGCAGTTTAGTGGGGGACCGGTTTGGCTACACCTTC	CASSLVGDRFGYTF